A selection of T cell receptor beta chains follows, all from one sample in a study of blood T cell repertoires in COVID-19. TCRdb keeps only in-frame clones here, not all; method: immunoSEQ multiplex PCR. The sample lists about 250,000 clones, 88% occurring once. Sequencing was carried out using peripheral blood. Receptors originate from a man older than 75 with acute or convalescent COVID-19. CDR3s include the opening cysteine and the closing phenylalanine or tryptophan. Each record gives: V gene, D gene, CDR3 protein. The D gene is left open where the match is weak.

>TRBV5-6|TRBD1
CASSFPTGEYGYTF
>TRBV11-2|TRBD1
CASSPRAGGHQPQHF
>TRBV28|TRBD1
CASSAPGGPNTEAFF
>TRBV5-5|TRBD1
CASSPRTGVNEQFF
>TRBV7-9|TRBD2
CASSLGKTSGGITDTQYF
>TRBV6-1|TRBD2
CASSARLAGNVYEQYF
>TRBV9|NA
CASSVTGTEQYF
>TRBV3-1/TRBV3-2|TRBD1
CASSRLDRGEQYF
>TRBV2|NA
CASSLRFAAGEKLFF
>TRBV11-2|TRBD1
CASSLGGQGGNNEQFF
>TRBV18|NA
CASSQTGYEQYF
>TRBV13|TRBD1
CASREPGGGNTEAFF
>TRBV20-1|NA
CSASSSHRSTEAFF